A single sample is the source of the 18 T cell receptor beta chains below, sequenced in a study of CD8 T cells in Susac syndrome (dated by TCRdb to between 2018 and 2021). The library was produced with the immunoSEQ multiplex PCR assay. RNA was extracted using the RNeasy kit, and about 0.5 to 1 microgram was reverse transcribed with random hexamers. TCRdb trimmed public reads at Q25 via fastp, called clones via MiXCR and kept in-frame beta chains. For every CDR3 protein sequence, its rows merge into one entry that carries the most common genes and DNA. The sample table contains 250,000 to 300,000 distinct CDR3 sequences; only one count was recorded for approximately 81% of them. The ten most abundant clones make up 0.095% to 0.14% of the sample. Sequenced: CD8+ T cells from PBMCs. These receptors all stem from a human donor with multiple sclerosis.

This chain connects TRBV25-1 to TRBJ2-3, with no clear D. CDR1 and CDR2 (germline): MGHDK, SYGVNS. The CDR3 loop spans 11 amino acids. The ends were cut back, 6 bases at V and 5 bases at J, with 6 bases in the middle. CDR3 DNA sequence: TGTGCCAGCAGCATAGGAGATACGCAGTATTTT. Translated: CASSIGDTQYF. Full variable domain (outside the CDR3, taken from reference TRBV25-1 and TRBJ2-3): EADIYQTPRYLVIGTGKKITLECSQTMGHDKMYWYQQDPGMELHLIHYSYGVNSTEKGDLSSESTVSRIRTEHFPLTLESARPSHTSQYLCASSIGDTQYFGPGTRLTVL.

The chain uses TRBV27 and TRBJ1-2; 8 positions agree with TRBD1. The germline V gene encodes CDR1 MNHEY and CDR2 SMNVEV (reference sequence). This CDR3 is built from 15 residues. The V and J ends lost 3 bases and 5 bases, in that order; junction bases with no gene match: 8. Here the CDR3 reads CASSLRTGSVYGYTF. DNA for the CDR3: TGTGCCAGCAGTTTGAGGACAGGGAGTGTATATGGCTACACCTTC.

This chain links TRBV6-5 with TRBJ1-1; tentatively, D is TRBD1 (5 bases). In germline, CDR1 is MNHEY, CDR2 SVGAGI. The CDR3 extends over 13 amino acids. CDR3: CVSSGGGYTEAFF. The CDR3 DNA follows: TGTGTCAGTTCCGGGGGTGGGTACACTGAAGCTTTCTTT.

V and J are TRBV20-1 and TRBJ2-1; 7 bases agree with TRBD1. Germline CDR1 and CDR2: DFQATT and SNEGSKA (reference sequence). V trimming: 0 bases; J trimming: 0 bases; junction bases outside the gene matches: 5. The CDR3 loop spans 16 amino acids. CDR3 sequence: CSARDGGQSSYNEQFF. In DNA form, the CDR3 reads TGCAGTGCTAGAGATGGGGGACAGAGCTCCTACAATGAGCAGTTCTTC.

A few counts support this clonotype. The J gene is TRBJ2-1, the V gene TRBV11-2; D uncertain. V lost 2 bases, J lost 8 bases, and 4 bases lay in between. In germline, CDR1 is SGHAT, CDR2 FQNNGV. The CDR3 has 11 residues. The CDR3 coding sequence is TGTGCCAGCAGCTTAAATCATGAGCAGTTCTTC. Translated, it gives CASSLNHEQFF.

The chain has TRBV6-5 and TRBJ2-7; perhaps D is TRBD1 or TRBD2 (5 bases each). The V and J ends lost 3 bases and 2 bases respectively, with 17 bases between them. This CDR3 is 16 amino acids long. Germline V gene sequence: CDR1 MNHEY, CDR2 SVGAGI. CDR3 in amino acids: CASSYLTQRTTYEQYF. DNA of the CDR3: TGTGCCAGCAGTTATTTAACCCAGCGGACAACCTACGAGCAGTACTTC.

The J gene is TRBJ2-3, the V gene TRBV7-9; no clear D gene. The germline gives CDR1 SEHNR, CDR2 FQNEAQ (reference sequence). CDR3 length equals 14 residues. The germline V and J ends were trimmed by 5 bases and 4 bases, with 13 bases remaining between them. The CDR3 DNA reads as TGTGCCAGCAGCCCCCGACTGACTCCAGATACGCAGTATTTT. Translation gives CASSPRLTPDTQYF.

The V gene is TRBV12-3 or TRBV12-4, the J gene TRBJ1-6, with TRBD1 matching over 7 bases. There are 15 residues in the CDR3. The V segment lost 6 bases and the J segment 0 bases; nucleotides outside the gene matches: 2. CDR3 sequence: CASRGDSSYNSPLHF. In DNA, the CDR3 is TGTGCCAGCAGAGGGGACAGCTCCTATAATTCACCCCTCCACTTT.

This chain connects TRBV27 to TRBJ2-1; 9 bases line up with TRBD2. The CDR3 is 13 residues long. Germline values: CDR1 MNHEY, CDR2 SMNVEV (reference sequence). V lost 3 bases, J lost 10 bases, and 4 bases stayed unmatched. Here the CDR3 DNA reads TGTGCCAGCAGTTTTCTAGGACTAGCGGAGCAGTTCTTC. Translating it yields CASSFLGLAEQFF.

This clonotype was counted a single time. This chain uses TRBV28 with TRBJ2-3; no clear D gene. The CDR3 has 14 amino acids. CDR1 is MDHEN and CDR2 is SYDVKM in the germline V gene. Trimming took 3 bases from V and 6 from J, leaving 13 bases between them. CDR3 in amino acids: CASSLGWALDTQYF. CDR3 bases: TGTGCCAGCAGTTTGGGGTGGGCGTTGGATACGCAGTATTTT.

A single count supports this clonotype. The V gene is TRBV12-3 or TRBV12-4, the J gene TRBJ1-1; D uncertain. V lost 3 bases and J lost 0, with 8 bases in between. CDR3 length: 14 amino acids. CDR3 bases: TGTGCCAGCAGTTTGTCCGCCTTGAACACTGAAGCTTTCTTT. Translating it yields CASSLSALNTEAFF.

The chain is built from TRBV7-3 and TRBJ2-1; TRBD2 agrees at 8 bases. The germline V gene encodes CDR1 SGHTA and CDR2 FQGTGA. With V trimmed by 5 bases and J by 6 bases, 9 bases remained unmatched. CDR3 length equals 15 residues. The CDR3 reads CASSQGTSYPNEQFF. The CDR3 bases are TGTGCCAGCAGCCAAGGGACTAGTTACCCCAATGAGCAGTTCTTC.

Written as DNA, the CDR3 is TGTGCCAGCAGTGGCCGTGACGCTTTCTTT. As protein: CASSGRDAFF. J is TRBJ1-1 and V is TRBV2; D call uncertain. CDR3 length equals 10 residues. Trimming removed 4 bases from V and 11 bases from J, with 8 bases in between. The V gene's germline CDR1 is SNHLY and CDR2 FYNNEI.

This chain connects TRBV7-3 to TRBJ2-6; the D is unclear. The V end lost 5 bases, the J end lost 0 bases, and 11 bases lay between the germline ends. The CDR3 covers 16 residues. Germline V gene sequence: CDR1 SGHTA, CDR2 FQGTGA. The DNA of the CDR3 is TGTGCCAGCAGCCTCGGGCCTTACTCTGGGGCCAACGTCCTGACTTTC. It specifies CASSLGPYSGANVLTF.

V gene TRBV7-9 combines with J gene TRBJ2-2, with D unclear. V gave up 4 bases and J gave up 6 bases, with 6 bases separating them. This CDR3 is 12 amino acids long. The germline V gene encodes CDR1 SEHNR and CDR2 FQNEAQ (reference sequence). The CDR3 DNA reads as TGTGCCAGCAGCTGGCAACCCGGGGAGCTGTTTTTT. Amino acid sequence: CASSWQPGELFF.

The CDR3 nucleotides are TGTGCCAGCAGTGTGGGGACAACCCCGGGGGAAGAGACCCAGTACTTC. Protein: CASSVGTTPGEETQYF. The V call is TRBV25-1, the J call TRBJ2-5; possibly TRBD1 or TRBD2 for D (6 bases each). V dropped 4 bases and J dropped 3 bases, with 18 bases sitting between them. The CDR3 is 16 residues long. CDR1 and CDR2 (germline): MGHDK, SYGVNS.

CDR3 in DNA: TGTGCCAGCAGTTCATATGGACTAGCGGACAGAAGAAATGAGCAGTTCTTC. It yields the protein CASSSYGLADRRNEQFF. The V and J genes are TRBV27 and TRBJ2-1; 10 bases fit TRBD2. Germline V CDR1 and CDR2: MNHEY, SMNVEV (reference sequence). CDR3 length equals 17 residues. After removal of 4 bases from V and 7 bases from J, the junction contained 13 bases not matched to a gene.

This chain links TRBV6-2 or TRBV6-3 with TRBJ1-2, with D uncertain. This CDR3 spans 15 amino acids. V lost 6 bases and J 9 bases, leaving 23 bases between the germline ends. The germline gives CDR1 MNHEY, CDR2 SVGEGT. The DNA for the CDR3 is TGTGCCAGCAGAGTTACTCGAGAGGGAGCCGGCCGCTACACCTTC. Protein: CASRVTREGAGRYTF.